What follows is one T cell receptor beta chain and its context. Its target is unknown. Germline trimming cut 3 bases from V and 7 bases from J; bases unmatched to any gene: 6. Germline V gives CDR1 KGHSY, CDR2 FQNENV. This CDR3 contains 14 residues. Both 60 Vbeta primers and 13 Jbeta primers went into the PCR. The data were produced by immunoSEQ multiplex PCR, yet TCRdb's version contains in-frame clones alone and is incomplete. Recorded for this sample: tens of thousands of clones. The data belong to a study of cytomegalovirus exposure and HLA in healthy donors. Study outcomes and limitations: Under in vitro conditions, three CMV-associated chains were confirmed as specific for CMV antigens. The study labeled more than 150 TCR beta chains cytomegalovirus-associated.

V and J are TRBV16 and TRBJ1-1, with TRBD1 identical over 9 bases. This receptor was identified in a girl aged 10-17 years in good health and CMV-seropositive. Source material: PBMCs. The CDR3 loop reads CASSQSGTGYEAFF. CDR3 in DNA: TGTGCCAGCAGCCAGTCCGGGACAGGGTATGAAGCTTTCTTT.